The rows below give T cell receptor beta chains drawn from one sample of a study of long-term antiretroviral therapy in people with HIV. Some clones are missing from TCRdb's copy, which holds only in-frame ones; the method was immunoSEQ multiplex PCR. Among under 25,000 clones listed, more than 70% were seen once. The material was unsorted PBMCs, obtained roughly 2.5 years after starting antiretroviral therapy. All receptors come from a woman between 45 and 60 years old with HIV. The CDR3 runs from the conserved cysteine through the conserved F or W. A D gene is named only where the DNA matches it firmly. Expanded clones get a size class; other rows say once, few or many, or leave the size out.

clone_size,j_call,v_call,d_call,cdr3_aa,cdr3_nt
.,TRBJ1-4,TRBV6-5,.,CASRAGTREKLFF,TGTGCCAGCAGGGCGGGGACACGTGAAAAACTGTTTTTT
.,TRBJ2-7,TRBV2,TRBD1,CASSETGKYNEQYF,TGTGCCAGCAGTGAGACAGGGAAGTATAACGAGCAGTACTTC
once,TRBJ1-2,TRBV20-1,.,CSATTGYTF,TGCAGTGCTACCACCGGCTACACCTTC
.,TRBJ2-1,TRBV7-9,TRBD2,CASRRGLAGTYNEQFF,TGTGCCAGCAGGAGGGGACTAGCGGGAACCTACAATGAGCAGTTCTTC
.,TRBJ2-7,TRBV18,TRBD1,CASSPGTGGNYEQYF,TGTGCCAGCTCACCGGGGACAGGGGGCAACTACGAGCAGTACTTC
.,TRBJ1-4,TRBV6-6,.,CASSRLGRDEKLFF,TGTGCCAGCAGCCGCCTCGGTCGGGACGAAAAACTGTTTTTT
.,TRBJ2-5,TRBV5-8,TRBD2,CASSLAAALAGVGTQYF,TGTGCCAGCAGCTTGGCCGCGGCACTAGCGGGAGTGGGGACCCAGTACTTC
few,TRBJ1-1,TRBV10-3,TRBD1,CAISERQGDTEAFF,TGTGCCATCAGTGAGCGACAGGGAGACACTGAAGCTTTCTTT
.,TRBJ2-1,TRBV6-4,TRBD2,CASSASSSGNEQFF,TGTGCCAGCAGTGCCTCTTCTAGCGGCAATGAGCAGTTCTTC
.,TRBJ1-3,TRBV10-1,TRBD1,CASSELDRGGSGNTIYF,TGCGCCAGCAGTGAGCTGGACAGGGGAGGTTCTGGAAACACCATATATTTT
.,TRBJ2-3,TRBV5-1,.,CASAGHYSTDTQYF,TGCGCCAGCGCGGGACATTATAGCACAGATACGCAGTATTTT
.,TRBJ1-5,TRBV19,.,CASSIKGSNQPQHF,TGTGCCAGTAGTATCAAGGGGAGCAATCAGCCCCAGCATTTT
.,TRBJ2-3,TRBV6-6,.,CASSRDTDTDTQYF,TGTGCCAGCAGCCGAGACACAGACACAGATACGCAGTATTTT
.,TRBJ2-3,TRBV11-1,.,CASSLDGGPSTDTQYF,TGTGCCAGCAGCTTAGACGGGGGACCCTCCACAGATACGCAGTATTTT
.,TRBJ2-2,TRBV11-2,.,CASRNPGLNTGELFF,TGTGCCAGCAGAAACCCGGGATTGAACACCGGGGAGCTGTTTTTT